This record covers a single TCR beta chain. Produced via immunoSEQ multiplex PCR; TCRdb's table is partial and in-frame only. Among about 250,000 clones listed, 75% to 85% were seen once. CDR1 is SGHDT and CDR2 is YYEEEE in the germline V gene. This CDR3 region has 13 residues. V shed 5 bases and J shed 12 bases, with 18 bases lying between them. The record originates from a study of blood T cell repertoires in COVID-19. Sequencing was carried out using PBMCs or T cells enriched from blood (not recorded which). The sequence was collected from a woman aged 50 to 60 with acute COVID-19. The chain links TRBV5-6 to TRBJ2-4, with D possibly TRBD1 on 5 matching bases. The CDR3 DNA reads as TGTGCCAGCAGTTGGAGCCGACAGCAGGGTCAGTACTTC. This sequence encodes CASSWSRQQGQYF.